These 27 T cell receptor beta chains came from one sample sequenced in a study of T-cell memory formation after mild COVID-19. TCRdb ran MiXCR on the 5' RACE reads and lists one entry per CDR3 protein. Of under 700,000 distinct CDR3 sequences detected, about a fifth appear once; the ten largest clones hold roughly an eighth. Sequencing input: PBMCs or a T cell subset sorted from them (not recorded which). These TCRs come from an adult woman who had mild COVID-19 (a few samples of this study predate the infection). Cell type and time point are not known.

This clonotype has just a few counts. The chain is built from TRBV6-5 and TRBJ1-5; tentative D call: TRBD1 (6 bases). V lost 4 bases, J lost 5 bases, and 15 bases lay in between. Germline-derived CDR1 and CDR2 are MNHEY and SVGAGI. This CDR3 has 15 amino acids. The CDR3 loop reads CASSSSGRGHQPQHF. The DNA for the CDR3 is TGTGCCAGCAGTTCCTCGGGCAGGGGTCATCAGCCCCAGCATTTT.

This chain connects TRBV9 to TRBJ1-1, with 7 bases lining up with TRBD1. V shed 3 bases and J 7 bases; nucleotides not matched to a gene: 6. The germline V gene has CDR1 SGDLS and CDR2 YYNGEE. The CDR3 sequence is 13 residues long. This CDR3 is CASSAQGYGEAFF. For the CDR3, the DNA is TGTGCCAGCAGCGCACAGGGGTACGGTGAAGCTTTCTTT. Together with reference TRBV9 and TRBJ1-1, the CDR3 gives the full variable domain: DSGVTQTPKHLITATGQRVTLRCSPRSGDLSVYWYQQSLDQGLQFLIQYYNGEERAKGNILERFSAQQFPDLHSELNLSSLELGDSALYFCASSAQGYGEAFFGQGTRLTVV.

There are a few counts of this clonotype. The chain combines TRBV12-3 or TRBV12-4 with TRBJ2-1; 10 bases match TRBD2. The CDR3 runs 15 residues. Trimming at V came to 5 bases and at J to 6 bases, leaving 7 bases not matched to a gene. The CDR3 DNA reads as TGTGCCAGCAGTACCTTAGCGGGAGGTCTCAATGAGCAGTTCTTC. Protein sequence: CASSTLAGGLNEQFF.

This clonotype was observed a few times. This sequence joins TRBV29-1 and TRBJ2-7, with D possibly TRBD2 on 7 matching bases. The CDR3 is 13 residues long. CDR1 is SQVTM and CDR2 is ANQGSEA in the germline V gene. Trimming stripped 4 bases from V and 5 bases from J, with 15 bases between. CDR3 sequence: CSVVGGGGNEQYF. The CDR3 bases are TGCAGCGTTGTCGGCGGGGGCGGAAACGAGCAGTACTTC.

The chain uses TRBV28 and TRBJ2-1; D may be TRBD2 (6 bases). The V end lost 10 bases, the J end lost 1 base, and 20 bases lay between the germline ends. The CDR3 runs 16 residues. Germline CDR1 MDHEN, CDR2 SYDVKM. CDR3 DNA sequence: TGTGCCACCTTTTCCCGAGCGGGCGATTCCTACAATGAGCAGTTCTTC. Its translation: CATFSRAGDSYNEQFF.

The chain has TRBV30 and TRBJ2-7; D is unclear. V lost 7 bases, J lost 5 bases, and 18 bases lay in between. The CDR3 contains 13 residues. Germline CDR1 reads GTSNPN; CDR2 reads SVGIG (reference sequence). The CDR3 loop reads CASTDGSYHEQYF. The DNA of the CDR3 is TGTGCCTCAACGGACGGGTCCTACCACGAGCAGTACTTC.

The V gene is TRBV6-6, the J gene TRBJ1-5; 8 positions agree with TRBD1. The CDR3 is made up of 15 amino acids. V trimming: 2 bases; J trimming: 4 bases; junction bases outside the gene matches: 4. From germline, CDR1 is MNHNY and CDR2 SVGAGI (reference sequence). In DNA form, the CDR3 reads TGTGCCAGCAGTTACAAGACAGGGGCGAATCAGCCCCAGCATTTT. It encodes CASSYKTGANQPQHF.

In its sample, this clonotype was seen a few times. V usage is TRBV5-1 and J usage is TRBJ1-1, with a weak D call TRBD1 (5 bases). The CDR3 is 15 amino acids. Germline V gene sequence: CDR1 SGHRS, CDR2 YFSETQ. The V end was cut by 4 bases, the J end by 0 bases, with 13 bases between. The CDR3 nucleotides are TGCGCCAGCAGCCCCGACAGACCTTTGAACACTGAAGCTTTCTTT. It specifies CASSPDRPLNTEAFF.

CDR3 loop: CASSHDSGPIAPSIQYF. In nucleotides, the CDR3 is TGCGCCAGCAGCCACGATTCCGGCCCAATAGCCCCAAGCATTCAGTACTTC. V and J are TRBV4-1 and TRBJ2-4, with no clear D. Trimming shortened V by 3 bases and J by 9 bases, and 24 bases separated the two germline ends. In germline, CDR1 is MGHRA, CDR2 YSYEKL. The CDR3 runs 17 residues.

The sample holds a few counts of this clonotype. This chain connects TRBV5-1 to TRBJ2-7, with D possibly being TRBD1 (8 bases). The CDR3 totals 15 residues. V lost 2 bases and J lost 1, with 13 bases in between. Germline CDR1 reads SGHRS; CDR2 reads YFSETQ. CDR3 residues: CASSFEQGGSYEQYF. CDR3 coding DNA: TGCGCCAGCAGCTTCGAACAGGGGGGGTCCTACGAGCAGTACTTC.

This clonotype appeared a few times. In DNA form, the CDR3 reads TGTGCCACCAGTGAGACCCGGGACCGCTACAATGAGCAGTTCTTC. Translated, it gives CATSETRDRYNEQFF. The chain combines TRBV24-1 with TRBJ2-1; D tentatively reads TRBD1 or TRBD2 (5 bases each). Trimming took off 4 bases at V and 3 bases at J, with 12 bases between the two ends. The CDR3 is 15 amino acids. CDR1 and CDR2 from the germline V gene are KGHDR and SFDVKD.

CDR3 sequence reads: CATSRGDSYEQYF. Written as DNA, the CDR3 is TGTGCCACCAGCAGAGGGGACTCCTACGAGCAGTACTTC. The rearrangement uses TRBV15 and TRBJ2-7, with no clear D. CDR1 and CDR2 (germline): LNHNV, YYDKDF (reference sequence). The germline V and J ends were trimmed by 1 base and 0 bases, with 4 bases remaining between them. The CDR3 loop spans 13 amino acids.

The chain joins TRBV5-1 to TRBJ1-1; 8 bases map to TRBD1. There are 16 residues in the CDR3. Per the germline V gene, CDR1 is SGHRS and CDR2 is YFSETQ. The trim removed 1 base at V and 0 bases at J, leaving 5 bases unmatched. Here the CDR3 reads CASSLRTGRMNTEAFF. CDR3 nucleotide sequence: TGCGCCAGCAGCTTGAGGACAGGGCGCATGAACACTGAAGCTTTCTTT.

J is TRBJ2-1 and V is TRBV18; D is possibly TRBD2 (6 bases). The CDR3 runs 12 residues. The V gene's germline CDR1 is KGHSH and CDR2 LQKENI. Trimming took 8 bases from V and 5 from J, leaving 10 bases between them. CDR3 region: CASGGGDNEQFF. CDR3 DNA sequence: TGTGCCAGCGGGGGAGGCGACAATGAGCAGTTCTTC.

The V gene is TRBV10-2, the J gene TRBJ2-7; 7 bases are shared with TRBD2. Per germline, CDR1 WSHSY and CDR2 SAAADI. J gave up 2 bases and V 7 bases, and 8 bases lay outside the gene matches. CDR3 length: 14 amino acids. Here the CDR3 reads CASNKGEGTYEQYF. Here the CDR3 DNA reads TGCGCCAGCAATAAAGGGGAGGGGACCTACGAGCAGTACTTC.

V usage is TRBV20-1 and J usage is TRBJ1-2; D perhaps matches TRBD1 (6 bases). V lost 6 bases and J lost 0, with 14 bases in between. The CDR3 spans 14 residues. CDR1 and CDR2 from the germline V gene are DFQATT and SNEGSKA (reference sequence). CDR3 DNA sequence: TGCAGTGCCACCAGACAGGTTACTAACTATGGCTACACCTTC. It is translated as CSATRQVTNYGYTF.

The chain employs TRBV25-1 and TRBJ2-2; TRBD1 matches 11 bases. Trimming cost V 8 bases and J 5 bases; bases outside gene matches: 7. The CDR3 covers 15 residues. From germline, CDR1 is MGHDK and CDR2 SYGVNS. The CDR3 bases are TGTGCCAGCGGACAGGGGGCGAAATGGACCGGGGAGCTGTTTTTT. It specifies CASGQGAKWTGELFF.

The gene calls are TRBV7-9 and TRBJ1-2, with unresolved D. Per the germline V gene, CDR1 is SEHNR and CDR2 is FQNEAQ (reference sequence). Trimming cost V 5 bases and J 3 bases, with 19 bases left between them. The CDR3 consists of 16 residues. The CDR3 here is CASSMRTEPQHYGYTF. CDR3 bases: TGTGCCAGCAGCATGAGGACGGAGCCTCAGCACTATGGCTACACCTTC.

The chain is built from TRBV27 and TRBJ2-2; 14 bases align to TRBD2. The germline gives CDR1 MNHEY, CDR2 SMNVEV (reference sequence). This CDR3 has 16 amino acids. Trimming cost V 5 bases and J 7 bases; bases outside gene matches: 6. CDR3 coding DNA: TGTGCCAGCAGTCCTGGGACTAGCGGGAGTATCGGGGAGCTGTTTTTT. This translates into CASSPGTSGSIGELFF.

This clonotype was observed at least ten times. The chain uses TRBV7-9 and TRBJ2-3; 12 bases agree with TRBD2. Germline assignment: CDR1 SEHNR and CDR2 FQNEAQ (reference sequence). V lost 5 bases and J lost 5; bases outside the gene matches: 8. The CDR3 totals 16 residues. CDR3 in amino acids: CASSPWTSGKGDTQYF. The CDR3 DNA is TGTGCCAGCAGCCCTTGGACTAGCGGGAAAGGAGATACGCAGTATTTT.

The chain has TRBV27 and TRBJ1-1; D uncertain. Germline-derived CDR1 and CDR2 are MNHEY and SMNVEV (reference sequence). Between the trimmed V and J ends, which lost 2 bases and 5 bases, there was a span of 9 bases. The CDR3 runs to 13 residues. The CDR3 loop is CASSLNPDTEAFF. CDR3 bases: TGTGCCAGCAGTTTAAATCCGGATACTGAAGCTTTCTTT.

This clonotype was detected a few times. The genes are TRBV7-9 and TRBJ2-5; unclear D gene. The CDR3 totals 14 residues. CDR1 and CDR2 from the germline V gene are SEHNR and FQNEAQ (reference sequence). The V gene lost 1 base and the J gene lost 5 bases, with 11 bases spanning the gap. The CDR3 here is CASSLEPESETQYF. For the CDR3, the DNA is TGTGCCAGCAGCTTAGAGCCAGAGTCGGAGACCCAGTACTTC.

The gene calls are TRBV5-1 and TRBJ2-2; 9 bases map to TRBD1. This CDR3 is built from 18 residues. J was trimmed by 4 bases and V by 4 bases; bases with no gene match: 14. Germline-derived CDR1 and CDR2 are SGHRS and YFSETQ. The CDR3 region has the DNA TGCGCCAGCAGCCCGGGACAGGGCCCGCGTCCTTCCACCGGGGAGCTGTTTTTT. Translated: CASSPGQGPRPSTGELFF.

The CDR3 DNA is TGCGCCAGCAGCTCCAGACTAGCGGGAGCTGACAATGAGCAGTTCTTC. Its protein product is CASSSRLAGADNEQFF. This chain uses TRBV5-1 with TRBJ2-1; 12 nucleotides agree with TRBD2. J gave up 5 bases and V 3 bases, and 6 bases lay outside the gene matches. Germline CDR1 reads SGHRS; CDR2 reads YFSETQ. This CDR3 region has 16 residues.

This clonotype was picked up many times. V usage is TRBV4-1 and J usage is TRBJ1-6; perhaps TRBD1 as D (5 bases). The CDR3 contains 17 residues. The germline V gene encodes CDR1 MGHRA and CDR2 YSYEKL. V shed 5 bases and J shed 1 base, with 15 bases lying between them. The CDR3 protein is CASSSRGGRSYNSPLHF. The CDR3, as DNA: TGCGCCAGCAGCTCCCGCGGGGGAAGATCCTATAATTCACCCCTCCACTTT.

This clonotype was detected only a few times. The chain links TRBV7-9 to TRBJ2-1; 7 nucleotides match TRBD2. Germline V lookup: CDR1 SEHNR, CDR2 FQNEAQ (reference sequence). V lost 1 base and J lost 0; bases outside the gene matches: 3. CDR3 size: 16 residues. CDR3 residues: CASSLEWTSSYNEQFF. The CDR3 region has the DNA TGTGCCAGCAGCTTAGAATGGACTAGCTCCTACAATGAGCAGTTCTTC.

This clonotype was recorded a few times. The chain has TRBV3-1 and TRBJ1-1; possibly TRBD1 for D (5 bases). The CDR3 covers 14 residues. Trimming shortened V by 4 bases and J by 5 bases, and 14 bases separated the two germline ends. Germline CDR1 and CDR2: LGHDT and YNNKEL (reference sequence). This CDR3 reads CASSPQGMRTEAFF. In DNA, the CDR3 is TGTGCCAGCAGCCCCCAGGGTATGAGAACTGAAGCTTTCTTT.